This T cell receptor beta chain emerged from a study of glioma-infiltrating T cells after dendritic cell vaccination. Turning to the study itself: Treatment, given 2003 to 2012, was autologous tumor lysate-pulsed dendritic cell vaccination. Patients received three intradermal dendritic cell vaccine injections at biweekly intervals.

The germline V gene encodes CDR1 SEHNR and CDR2 FQNEAQ (reference sequence). The CDR3 length is 15 residues. Trimming cost V 1 base and J 7 bases, with 13 bases left between them. Time point here: after dendritic cell vaccination, including at tumor progression/relapse. Patients had residual fresh-frozen tumor tissue and more than two years of survival data. The immunoSEQ assay amplified TCRB CDR3 from up to roughly 2 ug DNA. Clones were sequenced by immunoSEQ multiplex PCR, and TCRdb holds only the in-frame ones, with some missing. The sample lists around 87,000 clones, around 83% occurring once. The chain recombines TRBV7-9 with TRBJ2-2, with TRBD2 as a possible D gene (7 bases). The sequence was obtained from a human donor with glioblastoma. The sequences come from blood, collected after dendritic cell vaccination. The chain's CDR3 is CASSLVGGHNGELFF. CDR3 nucleotide sequence: TGTGCCAGCAGCTTAGTGGGGGGGCATAACGGGGAGCTGTTTTTT.